The 4 T cell receptor beta chains below all came from one sample that was sequenced in a study of blood T cell repertoires in COVID-19. Clones were sequenced by immunoSEQ multiplex PCR, and TCRdb holds only the in-frame ones, with some missing. The table lists 150,000 to 200,000 clones, around 86% of them singletons. The specimen was peripheral blood. The receptors come from a man in his sixties with acute or convalescent COVID-19.

V gene TRBV10-2 combines with J gene TRBJ2-1; D is uncertain. The V gene lost 0 bases and the J gene lost 0 bases, with 9 bases spanning the gap. Germline CDR1 is WSHSY and CDR2 is SAAADI. This CDR3 comprises 16 residues. For the CDR3, the DNA is TGCGCCAGCAGTGAGTCGTACTTGAGCTCCTACAATGAGCAGTTCTTC. Encoded protein: CASSESYLSSYNEQFF.

The chain combines TRBV28 with TRBJ2-1; TRBD2 might be the D (5 bases). With 6 bases removed from V and 9 bases from J, the gap between germline ends came to 15 bases. Germline lookup yields CDR1 MDHEN and CDR2 SYDVKM. The CDR3 spans 13 residues. The CDR3: CASSGKATGEQFF. DNA for the CDR3: TGTGCCAGCAGCGGGAAGGCCACGGGTGAGCAGTTCTTC.

V gene TRBV30 combines with J gene TRBJ1-1, with TRBD1 identical over 7 bases. Trimming cost V 3 bases and J 5 bases; bases outside gene matches: 6. Germline values: CDR1 GTSNPN, CDR2 SVGIG (reference sequence). The length of the CDR3 is 13 residues. The DNA of the CDR3 is TGTGCCTGGAGGCTTAAGGGGGCGACTGAAGCTTTCTTT. Translated, it gives CAWRLKGATEAFF.

This chain joins TRBV5-8 and TRBJ2-5; 9 bases are shared with TRBD2. Trimming removed 1 base from V and 5 bases from J; junction bases left unmatched: 12. The CDR3 spans 17 residues. Germline V gives CDR1 SGHTS, CDR2 YDEGEE. The CDR3 DNA is TGTGCCAGCAGCTTGAATCCCCCGCGGGAGGGCAGTGAGACCCAGTACTTC. It translates to CASSLNPPREGSETQYF.